This TCR beta chain originates from a study of blood T cell repertoires in COVID-19. Study at large: Spain, Italy and the United States supplied samples that represented acute and convalescent COVID-19. T cells, B-cell-depleted T cells, or PBMCs supplied cDNA or gDNA.

J gave up 0 bases and V 7 bases, and 1 base lay outside the gene matches. CDR3 length: 13 amino acids. Per germline, CDR1 SGHRS and CDR2 YFSETQ. In the source study's methods: Reference gene primer amplification in the assay estimated nucleated cell counts. Assay: immunoSEQ multiplex PCR; the TCRdb copy retains only in-frame clones and omits some. V, J and clone size are those of that table, while D and trimming were read from the DNA. In the table there are over 65,000 clones, roughly 90% of which are singletons. The sequencing sample was made of peripheral blood. This chain connects TRBV5-1 to TRBJ2-3, with 8 bases that match TRBD2. The clonotype was recovered from a woman aged 60 to 75 with acute or convalescent COVID-19. CDR3 coding DNA: TGCGCCAGCGGCGGGGGGAGCACAGATACGCAGTATTTT. Protein sequence: CASGGGSTDTQYF.